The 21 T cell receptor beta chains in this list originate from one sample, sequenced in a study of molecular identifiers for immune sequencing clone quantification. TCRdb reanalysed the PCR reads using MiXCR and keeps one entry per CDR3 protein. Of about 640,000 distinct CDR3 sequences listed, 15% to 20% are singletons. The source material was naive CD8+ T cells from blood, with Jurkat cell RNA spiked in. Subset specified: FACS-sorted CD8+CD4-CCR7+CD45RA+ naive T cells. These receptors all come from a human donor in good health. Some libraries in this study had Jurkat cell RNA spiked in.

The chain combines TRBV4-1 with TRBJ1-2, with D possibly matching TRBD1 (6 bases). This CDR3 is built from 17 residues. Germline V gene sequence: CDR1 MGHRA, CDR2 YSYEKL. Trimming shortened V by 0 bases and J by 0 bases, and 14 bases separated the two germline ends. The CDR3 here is CASSQDRVRTANYGYTF. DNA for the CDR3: TGCGCCAGCAGCCAAGATCGGGTCAGGACAGCTAACTATGGCTACACCTTC.

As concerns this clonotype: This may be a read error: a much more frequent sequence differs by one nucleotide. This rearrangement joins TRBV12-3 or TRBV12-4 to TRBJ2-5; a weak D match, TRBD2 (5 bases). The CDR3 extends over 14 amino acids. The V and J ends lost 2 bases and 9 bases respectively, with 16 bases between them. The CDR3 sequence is CASSLPGSEEAQYF. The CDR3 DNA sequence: TGTGCCAGCAGTTTACCCGGGTCGGAGGAGGCCCAGTACTTC.

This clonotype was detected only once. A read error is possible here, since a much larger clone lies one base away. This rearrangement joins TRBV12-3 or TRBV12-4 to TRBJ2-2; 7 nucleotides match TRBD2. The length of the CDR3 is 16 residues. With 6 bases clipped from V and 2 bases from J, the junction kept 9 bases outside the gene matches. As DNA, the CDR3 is TGTGCCAGCAGCGGGGGACTAACCCACAACACCGGGGAGCTGTTTTTT. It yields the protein CASSGGLTHNTGELFF.

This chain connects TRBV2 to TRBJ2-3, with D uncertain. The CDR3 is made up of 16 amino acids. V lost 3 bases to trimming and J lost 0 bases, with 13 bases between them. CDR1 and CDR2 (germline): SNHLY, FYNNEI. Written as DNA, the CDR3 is TGTGCCAGCAGTGATACCATCGCCTCTAGCACAGATACGCAGTATTTT. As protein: CASSDTIASSTDTQYF.

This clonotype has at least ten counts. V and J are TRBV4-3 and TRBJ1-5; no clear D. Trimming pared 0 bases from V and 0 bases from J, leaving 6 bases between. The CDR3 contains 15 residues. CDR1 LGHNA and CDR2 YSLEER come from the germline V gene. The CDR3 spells CASSQELGSNQPQHF. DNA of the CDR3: TGCGCCAGCAGCCAAGAATTAGGTAGCAATCAGCCCCAGCATTTT.

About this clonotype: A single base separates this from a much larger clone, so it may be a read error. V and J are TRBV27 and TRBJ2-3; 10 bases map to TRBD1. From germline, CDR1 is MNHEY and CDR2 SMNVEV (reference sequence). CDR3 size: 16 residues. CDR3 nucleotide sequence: TGTGCCAGCAGCGGGACAGGGGATGGGAGGACAGGTACGCAGTATTTT. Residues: CASSGTGDGRTGTQYF.

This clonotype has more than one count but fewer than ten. The CDR3 nucleotides are TGTGCCAGCAATAACTGGGGGAGCACTGAAGCTTTCTTT. Its translation is CASNNWGSTEAFF. This chain links TRBV6-2 or TRBV6-3 with TRBJ1-1, with D maybe TRBD1 (5 bases). Per the germline V gene, CDR1 is MNHEY and CDR2 is SVGEGT. This CDR3 is built from 13 residues. V was shortened by 7 bases and J by 4 bases, with 13 bases between the two germline ends.

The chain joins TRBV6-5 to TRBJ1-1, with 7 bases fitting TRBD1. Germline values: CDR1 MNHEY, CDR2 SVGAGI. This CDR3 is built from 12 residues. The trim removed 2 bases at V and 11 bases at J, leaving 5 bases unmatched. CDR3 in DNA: TGTGCCAGCAGTTACAAGACAGGGTCGGCTTTCTTT. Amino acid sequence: CASSYKTGSAFF.

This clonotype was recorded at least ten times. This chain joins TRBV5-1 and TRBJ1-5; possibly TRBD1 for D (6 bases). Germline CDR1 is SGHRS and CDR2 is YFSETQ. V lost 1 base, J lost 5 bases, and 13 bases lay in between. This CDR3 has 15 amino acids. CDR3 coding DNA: TGCGCCAGCAGCTTGATGGGGACACCAGATCAGCCCCAGCATTTT. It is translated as CASSLMGTPDQPQHF. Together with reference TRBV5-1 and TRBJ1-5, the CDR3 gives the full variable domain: KAGVTQTPRYLIKTRGQQVTLSCSPISGHRSVSWYQQTPGQGLQFLFEYFSETQRNKGNFPGRFSGRQFSNSRSEMNVSTLELGDSALYLCASSLMGTPDQPQHFGDGTRLSIL.

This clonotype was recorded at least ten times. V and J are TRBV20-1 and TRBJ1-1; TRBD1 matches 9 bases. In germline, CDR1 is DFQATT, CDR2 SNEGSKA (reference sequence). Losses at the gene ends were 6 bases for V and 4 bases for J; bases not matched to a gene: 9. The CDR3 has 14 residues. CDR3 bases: TGCAGTGCCCCCCCGGGACAGGGCTCCACTGAAGCTTTCTTT. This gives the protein CSAPPGQGSTEAFF.

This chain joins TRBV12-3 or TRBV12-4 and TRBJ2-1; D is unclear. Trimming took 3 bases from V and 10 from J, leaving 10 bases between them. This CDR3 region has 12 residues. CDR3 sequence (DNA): TGTGCCAGCAGTTTCCCGTTATTAGAGCAGTTCTTC. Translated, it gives CASSFPLLEQFF.

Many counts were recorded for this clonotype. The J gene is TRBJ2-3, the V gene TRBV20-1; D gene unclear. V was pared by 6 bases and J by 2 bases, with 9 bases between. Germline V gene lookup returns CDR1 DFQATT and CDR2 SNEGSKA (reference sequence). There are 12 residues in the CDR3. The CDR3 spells CSARHITDTQYF. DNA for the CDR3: TGCAGTGCCAGGCATATCACAGATACGCAGTATTTT.

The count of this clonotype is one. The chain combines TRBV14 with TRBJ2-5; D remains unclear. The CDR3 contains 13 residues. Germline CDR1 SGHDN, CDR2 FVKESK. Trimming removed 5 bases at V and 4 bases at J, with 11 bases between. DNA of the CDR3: TGTGCCAGCAGCTCCTGGGTACGAGAGACCCAGTACTTC. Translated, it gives CASSSWVRETQYF. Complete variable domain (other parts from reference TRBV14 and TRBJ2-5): EAGVTQFPSHSVIEKGQTVTLRCDPISGHDNLYWYRRVMGKEIKFLLHFVKESKQDESGMPNNRFLAERTGGTYSTLKVQPAELEDSGVYFCASSSWVRETQYFGPGTRLLVL.

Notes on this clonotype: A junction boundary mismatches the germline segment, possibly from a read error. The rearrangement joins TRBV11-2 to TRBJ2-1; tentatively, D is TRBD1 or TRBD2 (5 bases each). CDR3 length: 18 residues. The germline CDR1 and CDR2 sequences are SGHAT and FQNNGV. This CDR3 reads CASSRGRTWDPTYNEQSF. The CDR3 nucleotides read TGTGCCAGCAGCCGCGGGCGAACGTGGGACCCTACCTACAATGAGCAGTCCTTC.

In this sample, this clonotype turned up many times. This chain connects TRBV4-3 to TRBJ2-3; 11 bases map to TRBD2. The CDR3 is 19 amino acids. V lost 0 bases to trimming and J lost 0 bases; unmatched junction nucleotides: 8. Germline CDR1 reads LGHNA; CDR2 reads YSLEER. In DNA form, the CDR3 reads TGCGCCAGCAGCCAAGAGTCTAGCGGGGGGATTACTAGCACAGATACGCAGTATTTT. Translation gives CASSQESSGGITSTDTQYF.

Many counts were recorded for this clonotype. CDR3 DNA: TGTGCCAGCAGTTTAGCGGGAGGGCCCTACGAGCAGTACTTC. It encodes CASSLAGGPYEQYF. The V gene is TRBV27, the J gene TRBJ2-7; 9 nucleotides agree with TRBD2. Trimming took 2 bases from V and 2 from J; bases not matched to a gene: 1. The CDR3 is made up of 14 amino acids. Germline V gives CDR1 MNHEY, CDR2 SMNVEV (reference sequence).

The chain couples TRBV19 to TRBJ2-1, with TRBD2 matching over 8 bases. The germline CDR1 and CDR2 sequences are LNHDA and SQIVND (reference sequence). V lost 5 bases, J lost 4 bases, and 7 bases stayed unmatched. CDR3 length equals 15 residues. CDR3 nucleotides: TGTGCCAGTAGTTCCGGGGGGGGGTTATACAATGAGCAGTTCTTC. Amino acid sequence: CASSSGGGLYNEQFF.

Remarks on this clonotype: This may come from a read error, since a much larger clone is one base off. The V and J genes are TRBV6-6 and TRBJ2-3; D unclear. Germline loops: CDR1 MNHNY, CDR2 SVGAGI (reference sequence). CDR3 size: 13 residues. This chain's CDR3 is CASGHGSTDTRYF. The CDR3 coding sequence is TGTGCCAGCGGCCATGGAAGCACAGATACGCGGTATTTT.

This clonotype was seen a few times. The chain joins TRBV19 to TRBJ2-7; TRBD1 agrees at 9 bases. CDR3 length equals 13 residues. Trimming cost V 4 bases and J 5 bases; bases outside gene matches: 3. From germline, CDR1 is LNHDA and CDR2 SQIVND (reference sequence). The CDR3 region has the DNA TGTGCCAGTAGTAGGGACAGGGTCCACGAGCAGTACTTC. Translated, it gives CASSRDRVHEQYF.

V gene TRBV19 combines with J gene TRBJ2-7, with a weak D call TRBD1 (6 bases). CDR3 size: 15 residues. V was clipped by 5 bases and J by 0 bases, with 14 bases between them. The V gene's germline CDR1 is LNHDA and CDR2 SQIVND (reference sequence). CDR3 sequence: CASSPWDTSSYEQYF. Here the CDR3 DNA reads TGTGCCAGTAGTCCTTGGGACACAAGCTCCTACGAGCAGTACTTC.

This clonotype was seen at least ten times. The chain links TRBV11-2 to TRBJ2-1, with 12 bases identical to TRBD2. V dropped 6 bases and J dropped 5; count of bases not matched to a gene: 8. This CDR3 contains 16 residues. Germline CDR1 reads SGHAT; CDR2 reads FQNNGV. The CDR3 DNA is TGTGCCAGCAGACCCCTGTCTAGCGGGAGGGACAATGAGCAGTTCTTC. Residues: CASRPLSSGRDNEQFF.